This is a list of T cell receptor beta chains from one sample in a study of T-cell memory formation after mild COVID-19. TCRdb ran MiXCR on the 5' RACE reads and lists one entry per CDR3 protein. The repertoire has 450,000 or so distinct CDR3 sequences, around 27% of them found once; the top ten carry approximately 12%. The sequenced sample was PBMCs or a T cell subset sorted from them (not recorded which). These receptors came from an adult woman who had mild COVID-19 (a few samples of this study predate the infection). Cell type and time point are not known. The CDR3 runs from the conserved cysteine through the conserved F or W. The order of the fields is J gene, D gene, clone size, V gene, CDR3 DNA, CDR3 protein. A D gene is named only where the DNA matches it firmly. Size tells how often a clone was seen (once, few, many) or the class of an expanded clone, and some rows leave it out.

TRBJ2-7	TRBD2	few	TRBV12-3/TRBV12-4	TGTGCCAGCAGCCGGACTAGCGACTCCTACGAGCAGTACTTC	CASSRTSDSYEQYF
TRBJ2-1	NA	few	TRBV7-9	TGTGCCAGCAGCTTCTCCATAGAACGCAATGAGCAGTTCTTC	CASSFSIERNEQFF
TRBJ2-3	NA	few	TRBV20-1	TGCAGTGCAGGCATAGACACAGATACGCAGTATTTT	CSAGIDTDTQYF
TRBJ2-4	NA	few	TRBV7-8	TGTGCCAGCAGCTTAATGGGGGGCGGGGTCGCCAAAAACATTCAGTACTTC	CASSLMGGGVAKNIQYF
TRBJ1-2	TRBD1	NA	TRBV5-1	TGCGCCAGCAGCCCCCGGGACAGGGGGCGGGGTGGCTACACCTTC	CASSPRDRGRGGYTF
TRBJ1-3	NA	NA	TRBV20-1	TGCAGTACCGTAACTACCGGAAACACCATATATTTT	CSTVTTGNTIYF
TRBJ1-4	NA	few	TRBV24-1	TGTGCCACCAGTGCCGGGGGGGCAACTAATGAAAAACTGTTTTTT	CATSAGGATNEKLFF
TRBJ1-4	NA	NA	TRBV5-6	TGTGCCAGCAGCTTCACGACAGCCTCAACTAATGAAAAACTGTTTTTT	CASSFTTASTNEKLFF
TRBJ1-6	NA	NA	TRBV3-1	TGTGCCAGCAGCCAAGACGTCCCGGGGACCCTCCACTTT	CASSQDVPGTLHF
TRBJ2-3	TRBD1	few	TRBV27	TGTGCCAGCAGTTTACAGGGGGCTCGGTTCACAGATACGCAGTATTTT	CASSLQGARFTDTQYF
TRBJ2-3	TRBD2	NA	TRBV19	TGTGCTCTAGCGGGAGGGCCAGGGGATACGCAGTATTTT	CALAGGPGDTQYF
TRBJ2-3	TRBD2	few	TRBV20-1	TGCAGTGCTAGAGGACTAGCGGTGCCTATCACAGATACGCAGTATTTT	CSARGLAVPITDTQYF
TRBJ1-2	NA	few	TRBV5-1	TGCGCCAGCAGCTTCCAGGCTGACTATGGCTACACCTTC	CASSFQADYGYTF
TRBJ2-7	NA	NA	TRBV6-2/TRBV6-3	TGTGCCAGCACTTGGGACTACGAGCAGTACTTC	CASTWDYEQYF
TRBJ1-1	NA	many	TRBV3-1	TGTGCCAGCAGCCAAGCGACCAATGAAGCTTTCTTT	CASSQATNEAFF
TRBJ2-1	TRBD1	few	TRBV4-2	TGTGCCAGCAGCCAACAGACAGGGGTCGGTGAGCAGTTCTTC	CASSQQTGVGEQFF
TRBJ2-1	TRBD1	NA	TRBV5-1	TGCGCCAGCAGCTTGGCCCTCCCATACAGGACAGGGGGCGTTGAGCAGTTCTTC	CASSLALPYRTGGVEQFF
TRBJ2-5	TRBD1	few	TRBV12-3/TRBV12-4	TGTGCCAGCAGTCCCGGACAGGGTTGGGGGCAGGAGACCCAGTACTTC	CASSPGQGWGQETQYF
TRBJ1-1	TRBD1	NA	TRBV9	TGTGCCAGCAGCCCTCAGGGGGCGACTGAAGCTTTCTTT	CASSPQGATEAFF
TRBJ2-7	NA	NA	TRBV6-5	TGTGCCAGCAGTTACGCACTTACGATGGACTACCGGGGTTCGTACGAGCAGTACTTC	CASSYALTMDYRGSYEQYF
TRBJ2-7	NA	few	TRBV5-6	TGTGCCAGCAGCTTGGCGGACAGAAATATCGGCGAGCAGTACTTC	CASSLADRNIGEQYF
TRBJ2-7	NA	few	TRBV20-1	TGCAGTGCTAGAGATAGGGCGGGGTCCTCCTACGAGCAGTACTTC	CSARDRAGSSYEQYF
TRBJ2-5	NA	NA	TRBV3-1	TGTGCCAGCAGCCAAGGCTTAAAAGAGACCCAGTACTTC	CASSQGLKETQYF
TRBJ2-6	NA	few	TRBV11-1	TGTGCCAGCAGCTTAGTTCCCGGGCTAATCTCTGGGGCCAACGTCCTGACTTTC	CASSLVPGLISGANVLTF
TRBJ2-4	TRBD2	few	TRBV5-4	TGTGCCAGCAACTCGTGGGGGGGCAAAAACATTCAGTACTTC	CASNSWGGKNIQYF
TRBJ1-1	NA	NA	TRBV12-3/TRBV12-4	TGTGCCAGCAGTCCTCGCGAAGGGTCGTTCACTGAAGCTTTCTTT	CASSPREGSFTEAFF
TRBJ2-3	TRBD1	few	TRBV29-1	TGCAGCGTTGAAGAACCCGGGACAGGGGTTACAGATACGCAGTATTTT	CSVEEPGTGVTDTQYF
TRBJ2-7	NA	few	TRBV7-8	TGTGCCAGCAGTTTGAAACAGGGTTACGAGCAGTACTTC	CASSLKQGYEQYF
TRBJ2-6	NA	NA	TRBV19	TGTGCCAGTAGCCCACAACTCTCTGGGGCCAACGTCCTGACTTTC	CASSPQLSGANVLTF
TRBJ2-5	TRBD1	few	TRBV6-6	TGTGCCAGCGGGTCTGGGACAGCCCAAGAGACCCAGTACTTC	CASGSGTAQETQYF
TRBJ1-1	NA	NA	TRBV7-9	TGTGCCAGCAGCTCGGTAGGTGGCACTGAAGCTTTCTTT	CASSSVGGTEAFF
TRBJ1-2	NA	NA	TRBV29-1	TGCAGCGTTGGGGGTGCGGATGGCTACACCTTC	CSVGGADGYTF
TRBJ1-5	NA	NA	TRBV30	TGTGCCTGGAAGGCAGGAGCAGGGCCCCAGCATTTT	CAWKAGAGPQHF
TRBJ1-6	TRBD1	few	TRBV7-6	TGTGCCAGCAGCCCGCGGACAGGGACCAGCCCACCCCTCCACTTT	CASSPRTGTSPPLHF
TRBJ2-7	TRBD2	few	TRBV7-2	TGTGCCAGCAGCCTTCCGCCTAGCGGAGCGCTCTACGAGCAGTACTTC	CASSLPPSGALYEQYF
TRBJ2-3	NA	NA	TRBV12-3/TRBV12-4	TGTGCCAGCAGTTTAGAAGTTAGCACAGATACGCAGTATTTT	CASSLEVSTDTQYF
TRBJ2-7	NA	once	TRBV2	TGTGCCAGCAGTGAAGCGGGGGGCGAGCAGTACTTC	CASSEAGGEQYF
TRBJ1-1	TRBD1	few	TRBV29-1	TGCAGCGTTACAGGGGGCCCTTACACTGAAGCTTTCTTT	CSVTGGPYTEAFF
TRBJ2-3	NA	few	TRBV7-3	TGTGCCAGCAGCTTACATGCGGGAAGCACAGATACGCAGTATTTT	CASSLHAGSTDTQYF